Below, 2 T cell receptor beta chains from the same sample are listed, as sequenced in a study of control samples from healthy donors and cancer patients. Assay used: immunoSEQ multiplex PCR; TCRdb lists only in-frame clones, some missing. This sample has about 150,000 clones, with roughly 92% found just once. Sequenced sample: blood. The receptors shown here come from a woman in her late teens or twenties in good health.

The chain combines TRBV4-2 with TRBJ2-6; 9 bases agree with TRBD1. CDR3 length equals 16 residues. J gave up 1 base and V 5 bases, and 3 bases lay outside the gene matches. Looked up from germline, CDR1 is LGHNA and CDR2 is YNFKEQ. CDR3 sequence reads: CASSEGQGSGANVLTF. DNA for the CDR3: TGTGCCAGCAGCGAGGGACAGGGATCTGGGGCCAACGTCCTGACTTTC.

The rearrangement uses TRBV18 and TRBJ1-1; D not certain. The CDR3 extends over 13 amino acids. In germline, CDR1 is KGHSH, CDR2 LQKENI. V lost 0 bases and J 10 bases, leaving 12 bases between the germline ends. The CDR3 region is CASSPPVQSPAFF. CDR3 nucleotides: TGTGCCAGCTCACCACCAGTTCAAAGTCCAGCTTTCTTT.